Shown below are 32 T cell receptor beta chains from a single sample sequenced in a study of blood T cell repertoires in COVID-19. Measured with immunoSEQ multiplex PCR; TCRdb has only the in-frame clones, and not every one. The sample has about 220,000 clones; roughly 80% are singletons. The specimen sequenced was peripheral blood. These receptors were taken from a man in his thirties or forties with active or convalescent COVID-19.

The chain is built from TRBV19 and TRBJ2-2; 11 nucleotides agree with TRBD1. The CDR3 contains 15 residues. The trim removed 7 bases at V and 6 bases at J, leaving 7 bases unmatched. The V gene's germline CDR1 is LNHDA and CDR2 SQIVND (reference sequence). CDR3 protein: CASMDRGRLAGELFF. The CDR3 DNA reads as TGTGCCAGTATGGACAGGGGGCGCTTAGCCGGGGAGCTGTTTTTT. Together with reference TRBV19 and TRBJ2-2, the CDR3 gives the full variable domain: DGGITQSPKYLFRKEGQNVTLSCEQNLNHDAMYWYRQDPGQGLRLIYYSQIVNDFQKGDIAEGYSVSREKKESFPLTVTSAQKNPTAFYLCASMDRGRLAGELFFGEGSRLTVL.

The rearrangement joins TRBV7-9 to TRBJ2-1; 7 bases agree with TRBD2. The CDR3 runs 13 residues. The V gene's germline CDR1 is SEHNR and CDR2 FQNEAQ (reference sequence). V shed 1 base and J 9 bases; nucleotides not matched to a gene: 3. The CDR3 DNA follows: TGTGCCAGCAGCTTAGGCGGGAGCCGTGAGCAGTTCTTC. Translating it yields CASSLGGSREQFF. Drawing the rest from reference TRBV7-9 and TRBJ2-1, the complete variable domain is DTGVSQNPRHKITKRGQNVTFRCDPISEHNRLYWYRQTLGQGPEFLTYFQNEAQLEKSRLLSDRFSAERPKGSFSTLEIQRTEQGDSAMYLCASSLGGSREQFFGPGTRLTVL.

In its sample, this clone was seen a few times. The rearrangement uses TRBV11-2 and TRBJ2-5; D is unresolved. The CDR3 runs 13 residues. CDR1 is SGHAT, CDR2 FQNNGV, per germline. The V and J ends lost 3 bases and 4 bases respectively, with 9 bases between them. As DNA, the CDR3 is TGTGCCAGCAGCTTGTGGGCGCGAGAGACCCAGTACTTC. This encodes CASSLWARETQYF. Complete variable domain (other parts from reference TRBV11-2 and TRBJ2-5): EAGVAQSPRYKIIEKRQSVAFWCNPISGHATLYWYQQILGQGPKLLIQFQNNGVVDDSQLPKDRFSAERLKGVDSTLKIQPAKLEDSAVYLCASSLWARETQYFGPGTRLLVL.

This clone was recorded many times. The DNA of the CDR3 is TGCGCCAGCAGCCAGACTGCACCGGGGTCCCGACCCAATCAGCCCCAGCATTTT. It specifies CASSQTAPGSRPNQPQHF. The chain couples TRBV4-1 to TRBJ1-5, with unresolved D. This CDR3 is built from 18 residues. CDR1 and CDR2 (germline): MGHRA, YSYEKL. V shed 3 bases and J shed 3 bases, with 21 bases lying between them.

The J gene is TRBJ1-5, the V gene TRBV11-2; unclear D gene. The V end was cut by 5 bases, the J end by 7 bases, with 15 bases between. The CDR3 is 14 amino acids. Germline loops: CDR1 SGHAT, CDR2 FQNNGV. CDR3 nucleotide sequence: TGTGCCAGCAGCCCCACCCCGATCCGGCAGCCCCAGCATTTT. Its protein is CASSPTPIRQPQHF.

This chain connects TRBV18 to TRBJ2-7; 8 bases line up with TRBD2. The length of the CDR3 is 16 residues. V shed 3 bases and J 1 base; nucleotides not matched to a gene: 8. CDR1 is KGHSH and CDR2 is LQKENI in the germline V gene. CDR3: CASSPVYSGRSYEQYF. CDR3 nucleotides: TGTGCCAGCTCACCGGTTTACAGCGGGAGATCCTACGAGCAGTACTTC.

V usage is TRBV18 and J usage is TRBJ1-1; TRBD1 is a possible D gene (5 bases). Germline lookup yields CDR1 KGHSH and CDR2 LQKENI. V was cut by 6 bases and J by 0 bases, with 17 bases left in between. The CDR3 spans 16 residues. The CDR3 reads CASSPLSAGMNTEAFF. The CDR3 DNA sequence: TGTGCCAGCTCCCCATTGAGTGCAGGGATGAACACTGAAGCTTTCTTT.

The chain is built from TRBV18 and TRBJ1-4; tentatively, D is TRBD1 (5 bases). V shed 3 bases and J shed 5 bases, with 13 bases lying between them. Per germline, CDR1 KGHSH and CDR2 LQKENI. The CDR3 covers 15 residues. The CDR3 nucleotides read TGTGCCAGCTCACCCGACAGAAACGACAATGAAAAACTGTTTTTT. Protein sequence: CASSPDRNDNEKLFF.

The J gene is TRBJ2-7, the V gene TRBV11-2; D is ambiguous. Trimming left V 5 bases short and J 2 bases short, with 10 bases between. This CDR3 has 13 amino acids. The germline CDR1 and CDR2 sequences are SGHAT and FQNNGV. The chain's CDR3 is CASSTDRAYEQYF. CDR3 DNA: TGTGCCAGCAGCACTGACCGGGCCTACGAGCAGTACTTC.

Turning to this clone: The sample has other DNA sequences that encode this CDR3 too. V is TRBV5-1 and J is TRBJ2-3; no clear D gene. Trimming stripped 0 bases from V and 1 base from J, with 3 bases between. The CDR3 contains 13 residues. From germline, CDR1 is SGHRS and CDR2 YFSETQ. The CDR3 here is CASSLGGTDTQYF. The CDR3 nucleotides are TGCGCCAGCAGCTTGGGCGGCACAGATACGCAGTATTTT.

This chain links TRBV2 with TRBJ2-1, with TRBD2 identical over 14 bases. Looked up from germline, CDR1 is SNHLY and CDR2 is FYNNEI. The CDR3 length is 14 residues. The junction had 4 bases not matched to a gene; V was cut back by 6 bases and J by 9 bases. CDR3 region: CASSGLAGGLEQFF. The CDR3 coding sequence is TGTGCCAGCAGCGGACTAGCGGGAGGACTTGAGCAGTTCTTC.

Turning to this clone: The junction and the germline gene differ at one end; a read error may be behind it. V and J are TRBV5-1 and TRBJ1-1; D perhaps matches TRBD1 (5 bases). The V gene's germline CDR1 is SGHRS and CDR2 YFSETQ. There are 16 residues in the CDR3. This chain's CDR3 is CASSLGARGPNSEAFF. DNA for the CDR3: TGCGCCAGCAGCTTGGGTGCTAGGGGCCCGAACTCTGAAGCTTTCTTT. The entire variable domain, with the rest obtained from reference TRBV5-1 and TRBJ1-1, is as follows: KAGVTQTPRYLIKTRGQQVTLSCSPISGHRSVSWYQQTPGQGLQFLFEYFSETQRNKGNFPGRFSGRQFSNSRSEMNVSTLELGDSALYLCASSLGARGPNSEAFFGQGTRLTVV.

This clone has a single count. For the CDR3, the DNA is TGCAGCGTTGATCGACTAGCTCTGGTCTCCTACAATGAGCAGTTCTTC. This encodes CSVDRLALVSYNEQFF. The chain couples TRBV29-1 to TRBJ2-1; TRBD2 matches at 7 bases. V gave up 3 bases and J gave up 0 bases; unmatched junction bases: 8. The CDR3 sequence is 16 residues long. CDR1 and CDR2 (germline): SQVTM, ANQGSEA.

This rearrangement joins TRBV6-2 or TRBV6-3 to TRBJ2-7; a possible D gene is TRBD1 (5 bases). The CDR3 contains 15 residues. The V end was cut by 6 bases, the J end by 2 bases, with 17 bases between. Germline CDR1 MNHEY, CDR2 SVGEGT. CDR3 sequence reads: CASSSTGTGTYEQYF. The CDR3 bases are TGTGCCAGCAGCTCCACCGGCACAGGCACCTACGAGCAGTACTTC.

The chain uses TRBV18 and TRBJ2-5; D unclear. Germline V gene data show CDR1 as KGHSH and CDR2 as LQKENI. CDR3 length: 12 amino acids. Trimming took off 4 bases at V and 3 bases at J, with 6 bases between the two ends. The CDR3 reads CASSQLKETQYF. The CDR3 nucleotides read TGTGCCAGCTCACAACTTAAAGAGACCCAGTACTTC.

This clone occurred a few times. This chain links TRBV6-5 with TRBJ1-4, with D tentatively TRBD1 (5 bases). Germline loops: CDR1 MNHEY, CDR2 SVGAGI. V was pared by 5 bases and J by 7 bases, with 14 bases between. There are 14 residues in the CDR3. The CDR3 region is CASSMTVGSEKLFF. CDR3 coding DNA: TGTGCCAGCAGTATGACAGTTGGAAGTGAAAAACTGTTTTTT.

The V call is TRBV30, the J call TRBJ1-1, with D unresolved. The CDR3 extends over 13 amino acids. Germline values: CDR1 GTSNPN, CDR2 SVGIG (reference sequence). Trimming took off 1 base at V and 5 bases at J, with 11 bases between the two ends. The CDR3: CAWSAGWLTEAFF. CDR3 sequence (DNA): TGTGCCTGGAGTGCCGGGTGGCTAACTGAAGCTTTCTTT.

This clone was seen only a few times. This chain connects TRBV7-2 to TRBJ2-6; 8 positions agree with TRBD1. Germline V gene data show CDR1 as SGHTA and CDR2 as FQGNSA. The ends lost 5 bases at V and 0 bases at J; junction bases unmatched: 12. This CDR3 region has 19 residues. The CDR3 DNA reads TGTGCCAGCAGCACAGGCTTGGGACAGGACGCCTCTGGGGCCAACGTCCTGACTTTC. It translates to CASSTGLGQDASGANVLTF.

The rearrangement links TRBV27 to TRBJ2-3; 9 bases align to TRBD1. V trimming: 7 bases; J trimming: 0 bases; junction bases outside the gene matches: 8. CDR3 size: 16 residues. CDR1 is MNHEY, CDR2 SMNVEV, per germline (reference sequence). DNA of the CDR3: TGTGCCAGCACCACCCGGGACAGGGTTAGCACAGATACGCAGTATTTT. It specifies CASTTRDRVSTDTQYF.

The chain joins TRBV28 to TRBJ2-2; 7 bases fit TRBD1. This CDR3 is 13 amino acids long. The V gene's germline CDR1 is MDHEN and CDR2 SYDVKM. The V and J ends lost 10 bases and 0 bases, in that order; junction bases with no gene match: 2. The CDR3: CATGTANTGELFF. In DNA form, the CDR3 reads TGTGCCACCGGGACAGCGAACACCGGGGAGCTGTTTTTT.

The rearrangement links TRBV5-6 to TRBJ2-7; D is unresolved. The CDR3 totals 11 residues. V was shortened by 0 bases and J by 7 bases, with 5 bases between the two germline ends. The germline CDR1 and CDR2 sequences are SGHDT and YYEEEE. The CDR3 protein is CASSLGQEQYF. The DNA for the CDR3 is TGTGCCAGCAGCTTGGGGCAAGAGCAGTACTTC.

The CDR3 bases are TGTGCCAGCAGCCAAGATTGGGCACGACGAAACACCATATATTTT. Translated, it gives CASSQDWARRNTIYF. V and J are TRBV14 and TRBJ1-3; no definite D call. The ends were cut back, 0 bases at V and 5 bases at J, with 11 bases in the middle. Germline values: CDR1 SGHDN, CDR2 FVKESK. The CDR3 sequence is 15 residues long.

V and J are TRBV7-8 and TRBJ2-7, with TRBD2 identical over 10 bases. Germline V lookup: CDR1 SGHVS, CDR2 FQNEAQ. This CDR3 region has 15 residues. V dropped 6 bases and J dropped 0; count of bases not matched to a gene: 5. CDR3 sequence: CASRLLAGSSYEQYF. CDR3 in DNA: TGTGCCAGCAGATTACTAGCGGGGAGCTCCTACGAGCAGTACTTC.

The chain employs TRBV28 and TRBJ1-1; D is undetermined. Germline values: CDR1 MDHEN, CDR2 SYDVKM. The CDR3 has 14 amino acids. Trimming pared 3 bases from V and 3 bases from J, leaving 11 bases between. CDR3 region: CASSFRVRDTEAFF. The CDR3 nucleotides are TGTGCCAGCAGTTTTCGGGTCCGGGACACTGAAGCTTTCTTT.

The V and J genes are TRBV7-2 and TRBJ1-5, with D unclear. Per the germline V gene, CDR1 is SGHTA and CDR2 is FQGNSA. The CDR3 extends over 12 amino acids. V dropped 6 bases and J dropped 7 bases, with 10 bases sitting between them. This CDR3 reads CASRRIGQPQHF. The CDR3 nucleotides read TGTGCCAGCAGGCGGATAGGACAGCCCCAGCATTTT.

This clone was observed once. The rearrangement uses TRBV2 and TRBJ1-2; tentatively, D is TRBD1 (6 bases). CDR3 size: 14 residues. V dropped 6 bases and J dropped 0 bases, with 11 bases sitting between them. Germline V gene lookup returns CDR1 SNHLY and CDR2 FYNNEI. Written as DNA, the CDR3 is TGTGCCAGCAGACAGGGCGTCTCTAACTATGGCTACACCTTC. This encodes CASRQGVSNYGYTF.

CDR3 nucleotides: TGTGCCACCAGCTACCTCCGGGAGGCCAATGAGCAGTTCTTC. Its translation is CATSYLREANEQFF. V and J are TRBV15 and TRBJ2-1, with TRBD2 matching 7 bases. Germline trimming cut 5 bases from V and 6 bases from J; bases unmatched to any gene: 7. Germline V gene lookup returns CDR1 LNHNV and CDR2 YYDKDF (reference sequence). The CDR3 runs to 14 residues.

The chain joins TRBV28 to TRBJ2-1; 10 bases are shared with TRBD1. Germline loops: CDR1 MDHEN, CDR2 SYDVKM. This CDR3 is 16 amino acids long. V gave up 5 bases and J gave up 6 bases; unmatched junction bases: 10. Here the CDR3 DNA reads TGTGCCAGCAGTACTAGACAGGGGGCGAGGGGCAATGAGCAGTTCTTC. Translation: CASSTRQGARGNEQFF.

This chain connects TRBV15 to TRBJ2-2; D call uncertain. V shed 2 bases and J shed 1 base, with 2 bases lying between them. The CDR3 has 13 residues. The germline V gene has CDR1 LNHNV and CDR2 YYDKDF (reference sequence). The CDR3 DNA is TGTGCCACCAGCAGACAGAACACCGGGGAGCTGTTTTTT. Translated, it gives CATSRQNTGELFF.

DNA of the CDR3: TGTGCCAGTAGCGCAGGGCCAGGAAACACCATATATTTT. This gives the protein CASSAGPGNTIYF. V usage is TRBV19 and J usage is TRBJ1-3, with D tentatively TRBD1 (5 bases). The CDR3 length is 13 residues. The germline V gene encodes CDR1 LNHDA and CDR2 SQIVND (reference sequence). Trimming left V 6 bases short and J 4 bases short, with 10 bases between.

The V gene is TRBV5-6, the J gene TRBJ2-7; weak D call: TRBD1 (6 bases). This CDR3 is 16 amino acids long. The V end lost 3 bases, the J end lost 1 base, and 17 bases lay between the germline ends. Germline-derived CDR1 and CDR2 are SGHDT and YYEEEE. CDR3 in amino acids: CASSWGTGTSSYEQYF. DNA for the CDR3: TGTGCCAGCAGCTGGGGAACCGGGACATCTTCCTACGAGCAGTACTTC.

The chain employs TRBV30 and TRBJ2-3, with 10 bases fitting TRBD1. From germline, CDR1 is GTSNPN and CDR2 SVGIG (reference sequence). The ends lost 3 bases at V and 5 bases at J; junction bases unmatched: 8. This CDR3 spans 15 amino acids. This chain's CDR3 is CAWSTGTGVKDTQYF. The CDR3 DNA reads as TGTGCCTGGAGCACCGGGACAGGGGTTAAAGATACGCAGTATTTT.